This T cell receptor (beta chain) originates from a study of control samples from healthy donors and cancer patients. Some clones are missing from TCRdb's copy, which holds only in-frame ones; the method was immunoSEQ multiplex PCR. The sample comprises 400,000 to 500,000 clones, 75% to 95% of which are singletons, and more than 6% rests with the top ten. Sequencing used PBMCs. This receptor was obtained from a man aged 35 to 55 with head and neck cancer.

Written as DNA, the CDR3 is TGTGCCAGCAGGGGGGGACATAATCAGCCCCAGCATTTT. Residues: CASRGGHNQPQHF. This chain joins TRBV6-5 and TRBJ1-5; D perhaps matches TRBD1 (6 bases). Trimming left V 6 bases short and J 4 bases short, with 10 bases between. CDR1 is MNHEY and CDR2 is SVGAGI in the germline V gene. The CDR3 totals 13 residues.